These 12 T cell receptor beta chains were all obtained from the same sample, sequenced in a study of T cells in Graves' hyperthyroidism and ophthalmopathy. The investigators amplified TCR beta CDR3 regions from RNA transcripts. HTBI primers drove first-round RT-PCR of the TCR CDR3. Each CDR3 protein gets one entry after TCRdb re-called the multiplex PCR reads with MiXCR. The sample yields roughly 750,000 distinct CDR3 sequences, about a sixth seen once. Sequencing input: blood. These receptors were collected from a man aged 18 to 30 with Graves' hyperthyroidism.

V usage is TRBV20-1 and J usage is TRBJ1-4; 7 positions match TRBD1. Germline CDR1 DFQATT, CDR2 SNEGSKA (reference sequence). This CDR3 contains 14 residues. Losses at the gene ends were 3 bases for V and 4 bases for J; bases not matched to a gene: 5. The CDR3 DNA reads as TGCAGTGCTAGGGGGACAGCCCATAATGAAAAACTGTTTTTT. It translates to CSARGTAHNEKLFF.

The V and J genes are TRBV2 and TRBJ2-5, with D perhaps matching TRBD1 (5 bases). Trimming cost V 1 base and J 4 bases, with 13 bases left between them. This CDR3 is 15 amino acids long. Per the germline V gene, CDR1 is SNHLY and CDR2 is FYNNEI. CDR3 in amino acids: CASSEVLGVGETQYF. For the CDR3, the DNA is TGTGCCAGCAGTGAAGTTCTAGGGGTAGGAGAGACCCAGTACTTC.

This clonotype was observed at least ten times. The chain couples TRBV20-1 to TRBJ2-1; possible D gene TRBD2, 7 bases. V was trimmed by 3 bases and J by 5 bases, leaving 11 bases between them. Per the germline V gene, CDR1 is DFQATT and CDR2 is SNEGSKA (reference sequence). This CDR3 is 13 amino acids long. CDR3 loop: CSASRGANNEQFF. For the CDR3, the DNA is TGCAGTGCTAGTCGGGGGGCCAACAATGAGCAGTTCTTC.

The sample holds a few counts of this clonotype. The chain's CDR3 is CAISVGGGTEAFF. CDR3 coding DNA: TGTGCCATCAGTGTCGGGGGGGGGACTGAAGCTTTCTTT. The chain links TRBV10-3 to TRBJ1-1, with D tentatively TRBD1 (5 bases). The CDR3 has 13 amino acids. Trimming cost V 4 bases and J 5 bases, with 11 bases left between them. The germline V gene has CDR1 ENHRY and CDR2 SYGVKD.

This clonotype was picked up a small number of times. The chain carries TRBV27 and TRBJ2-3, with a possible D match to TRBD2 (6 bases). Trimming stripped 5 bases from V and 7 bases from J, with 10 bases between. This CDR3 spans 12 amino acids. Germline CDR1 and CDR2: MNHEY and SMNVEV (reference sequence). In DNA form, the CDR3 reads TGTGCCAGCAGTGGTAGCGGCTATACGCAGTATTTT. Its translation is CASSGSGYTQYF.

Many counts were recorded for this clonotype. This rearrangement joins TRBV20-1 to TRBJ2-7, with D maybe TRBD2 (6 bases). V dropped 5 bases and J dropped 3 bases, with 14 bases sitting between them. Germline V CDR1 and CDR2: DFQATT, SNEGSKA (reference sequence). CDR3 length: 13 residues. The CDR3 DNA follows: TGCAGTGCTCCCCGGGGGACCGACTACGAGCAGTACTTC. This gives the protein CSAPRGTDYEQYF.

The gene calls are TRBV4-2 and TRBJ1-1, with D uncertain. The CDR3 covers 13 residues. The V gene's germline CDR1 is LGHNA and CDR2 YNFKEQ. The V and J ends lost 8 bases and 5 bases respectively, with 15 bases between them. The CDR3 is CASQGPLMTEAFF. DNA of the CDR3: TGTGCCAGCCAAGGACCCCTCATGACTGAAGCTTTCTTT.

This clonotype has at least ten counts. The rearrangement links TRBV2 to TRBJ2-5, with D perhaps being TRBD1 or TRBD2 (5 bases each). CDR3 length: 12 residues. Trimming cost V 4 bases and J 11 bases, with 14 bases left between them. Germline values: CDR1 SNHLY, CDR2 FYNNEI. The CDR3 DNA sequence: TGTGCCAGCAGTGGGGGACCAGGGTTACAGTACTTC. Translating gives CASSGGPGLQYF.

This clonotype was counted many times. This chain connects TRBV11-1 to TRBJ2-1, with 7 bases fitting TRBD2. V was clipped by 6 bases and J by 6 bases; unmatched bases: 11. This CDR3 is 15 amino acids long. Germline V CDR1 and CDR2: SGHAT, FQDESV (reference sequence). CDR3 amino acids: CASSPRRPGGNEQFF. In DNA, the CDR3 is TGTGCCAGCAGTCCTCGACGTCCGGGGGGCAATGAGCAGTTCTTC. The full variable domain, in which reference TRBV11-1 and TRBJ2-1 provide the parts outside the CDR3, is EAEVAQSPRYKITEKSQAVAFWCDPISGHATLYWYRQILGQGPELLVQFQDESVVDDSQLPKDRFSAERLKGVDSTLKIQPAELGDSAMYLCASSPRRPGGNEQFFGPGTRLTVL.

This chain joins TRBV5-1 and TRBJ2-1; possibly TRBD2 for D (6 bases). CDR1 is SGHRS, CDR2 YFSETQ, per germline. The V end lost 1 base, the J end lost 6 bases, and 11 bases lay between the germline ends. This CDR3 has 14 residues. The CDR3 here is CASSLWGGGNEQFF. DNA for the CDR3: TGCGCCAGCAGCTTGTGGGGAGGAGGCAATGAGCAGTTCTTC.

This clonotype showed up many times. V is TRBV25-1 and J is TRBJ2-3; 7 bases fit TRBD1. The CDR3 is 17 residues long. Germline V CDR1 and CDR2: MGHDK, SYGVNS. J was trimmed by 2 bases and V by 5 bases; bases with no gene match: 13. The CDR3 nucleotides read TGTGCCAGCAGTCGGTTAACCGGGACAGAAAACACAGATACGCAGTATTTT. Amino acids: CASSRLTGTENTDTQYF.

The chain links TRBV28 to TRBJ1-3; D remains ambiguous. Germline-derived CDR1 and CDR2 are MDHEN and SYDVKM. The CDR3 totals 12 residues. Trimming left V 6 bases short and J 5 bases short, with 8 bases between. For the CDR3, the DNA is TGTGCCAGCAGCCCGGCAAGAAACACCATATATTTT. Amino acids: CASSPARNTIYF.